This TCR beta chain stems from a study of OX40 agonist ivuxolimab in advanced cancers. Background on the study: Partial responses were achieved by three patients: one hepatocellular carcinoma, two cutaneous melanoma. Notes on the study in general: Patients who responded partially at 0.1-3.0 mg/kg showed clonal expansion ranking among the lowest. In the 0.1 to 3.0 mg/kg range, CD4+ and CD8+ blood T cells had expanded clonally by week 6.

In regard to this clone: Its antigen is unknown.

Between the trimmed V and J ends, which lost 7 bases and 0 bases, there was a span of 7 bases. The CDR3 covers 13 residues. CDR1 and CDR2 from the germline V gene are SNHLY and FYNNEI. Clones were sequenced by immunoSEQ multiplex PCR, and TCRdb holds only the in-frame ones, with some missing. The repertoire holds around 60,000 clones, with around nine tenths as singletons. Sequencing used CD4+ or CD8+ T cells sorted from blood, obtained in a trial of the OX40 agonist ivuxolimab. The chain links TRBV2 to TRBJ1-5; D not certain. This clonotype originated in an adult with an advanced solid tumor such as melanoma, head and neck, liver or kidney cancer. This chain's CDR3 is CASNSVSNQPQHF. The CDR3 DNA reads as TGTGCCAGCAATTCCGTTAGCAATCAGCCCCAGCATTTT.